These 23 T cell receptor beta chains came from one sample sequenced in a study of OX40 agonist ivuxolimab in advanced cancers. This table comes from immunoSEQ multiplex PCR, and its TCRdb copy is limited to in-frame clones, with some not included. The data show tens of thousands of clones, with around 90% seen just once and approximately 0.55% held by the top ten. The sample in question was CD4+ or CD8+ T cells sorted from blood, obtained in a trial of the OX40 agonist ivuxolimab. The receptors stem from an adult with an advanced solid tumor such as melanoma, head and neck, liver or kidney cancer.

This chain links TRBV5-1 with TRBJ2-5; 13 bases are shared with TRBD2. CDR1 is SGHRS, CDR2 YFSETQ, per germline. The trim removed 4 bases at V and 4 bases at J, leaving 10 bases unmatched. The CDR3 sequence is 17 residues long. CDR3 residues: CASSLIFRLAGGETQYF. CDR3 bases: TGCGCCAGCAGCCTAATATTCCGACTAGCGGGAGGAGAGACCCAGTACTTC. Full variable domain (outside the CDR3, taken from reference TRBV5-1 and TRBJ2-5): KAGVTQTPRYLIKTRGQQVTLSCSPISGHRSVSWYQQTPGQGLQFLFEYFSETQRNKGNFPGRFSGRQFSNSRSEMNVSTLELGDSALYLCASSLIFRLAGGETQYFGPGTRLLVL.

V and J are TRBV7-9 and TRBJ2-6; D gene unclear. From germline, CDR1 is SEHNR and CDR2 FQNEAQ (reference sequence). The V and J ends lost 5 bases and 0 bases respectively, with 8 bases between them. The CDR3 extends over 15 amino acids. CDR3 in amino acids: CASSHVGSGANVLTF. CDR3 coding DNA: TGTGCCAGCAGCCACGTCGGCTCTGGGGCCAACGTCCTGACTTTC. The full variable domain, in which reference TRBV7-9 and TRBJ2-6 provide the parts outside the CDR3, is DTGVSQNPRHKITKRGQNVTFRCDPISEHNRLYWYRQTLGQGPEFLTYFQNEAQLEKSRLLSDRFSAERPKGSFSTLEIQRTEQGDSAMYLCASSHVGSGANVLTFGAGSRLTVL.

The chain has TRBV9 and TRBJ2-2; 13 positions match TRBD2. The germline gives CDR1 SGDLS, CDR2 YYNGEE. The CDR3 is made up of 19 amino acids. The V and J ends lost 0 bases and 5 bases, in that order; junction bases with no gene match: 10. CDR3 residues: CASSVAETSGRLRTGELFF. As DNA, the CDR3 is TGTGCCAGCAGCGTAGCCGAGACTAGCGGGAGGCTCCGAACCGGGGAGCTGTTTTTT.

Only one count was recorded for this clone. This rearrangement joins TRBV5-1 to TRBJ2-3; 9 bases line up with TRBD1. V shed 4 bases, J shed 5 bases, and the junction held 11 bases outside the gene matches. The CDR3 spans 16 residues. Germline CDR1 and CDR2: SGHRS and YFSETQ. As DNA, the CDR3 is TGCGCCAGCAGCCCGGGACAGGGCCCCTGGCAAGATACGCAGTATTTT. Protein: CASSPGQGPWQDTQYF.

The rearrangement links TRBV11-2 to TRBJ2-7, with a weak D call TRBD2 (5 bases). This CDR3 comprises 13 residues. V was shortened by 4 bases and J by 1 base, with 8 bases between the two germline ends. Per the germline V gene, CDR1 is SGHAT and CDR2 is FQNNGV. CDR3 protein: CASSSGGSYEQYF. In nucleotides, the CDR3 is TGTGCCAGCAGCTCAGGAGGTTCCTACGAGCAGTACTTC.

The CDR3 region has the DNA TGTGCCAGCAGCTTAAACGGAGCGGGAGTTCGTAATGAGCAGTTCTTC. Translated, it gives CASSLNGAGVRNEQFF. This chain links TRBV7-3 with TRBJ2-1, with 8 bases fitting TRBD2. Germline loops: CDR1 SGHTA, CDR2 FQGTGA. The V segment lost 1 base and the J segment 7 bases; nucleotides outside the gene matches: 9. This CDR3 contains 16 residues.

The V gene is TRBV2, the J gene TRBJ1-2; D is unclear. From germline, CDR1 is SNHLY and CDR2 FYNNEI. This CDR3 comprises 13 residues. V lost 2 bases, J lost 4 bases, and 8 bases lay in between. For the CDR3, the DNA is TGTGCCAGCAGTGAAAACACCAGCTATGGCTACACCTTC. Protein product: CASSENTSYGYTF. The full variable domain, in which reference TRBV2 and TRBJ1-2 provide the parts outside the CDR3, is EPEVTQTPSHQVTQMGQEVILRCVPISNHLYFYWYRQILGQKVEFLVSFYNNEISEKSEIFDDQFSVERPDGSNFTLKIRSTKLEDSAMYFCASSENTSYGYTFGSGTRLTVV.

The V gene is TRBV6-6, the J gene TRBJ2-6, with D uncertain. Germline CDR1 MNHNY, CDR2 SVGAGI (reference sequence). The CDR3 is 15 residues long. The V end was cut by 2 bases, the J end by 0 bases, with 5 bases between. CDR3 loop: CASSYGGSGANVLTF. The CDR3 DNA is TGTGCCAGCAGTTACGGCGGCTCTGGGGCCAACGTCCTGACTTTC.

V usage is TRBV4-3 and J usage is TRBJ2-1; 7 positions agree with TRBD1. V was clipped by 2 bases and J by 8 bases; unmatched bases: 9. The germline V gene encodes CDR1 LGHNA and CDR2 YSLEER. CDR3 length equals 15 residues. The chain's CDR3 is CASSQQGDEIDEQFF. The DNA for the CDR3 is TGCGCCAGCAGCCAACAGGGGGACGAGATCGATGAGCAGTTCTTC.

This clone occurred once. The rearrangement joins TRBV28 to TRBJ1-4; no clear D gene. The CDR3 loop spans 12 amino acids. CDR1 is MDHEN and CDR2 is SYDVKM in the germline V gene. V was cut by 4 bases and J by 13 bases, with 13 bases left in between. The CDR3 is CASSSRSRLLFF. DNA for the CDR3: TGTGCCAGCAGTTCACGAAGCCGACTACTGTTTTTT.

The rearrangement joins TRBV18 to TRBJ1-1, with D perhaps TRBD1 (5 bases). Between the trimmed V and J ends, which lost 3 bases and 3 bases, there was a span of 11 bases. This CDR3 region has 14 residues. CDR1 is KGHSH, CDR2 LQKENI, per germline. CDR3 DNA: TGTGCCAGCTCACCGCCACGAGGGGACACTGAAGCTTTCTTT. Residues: CASSPPRGDTEAFF.

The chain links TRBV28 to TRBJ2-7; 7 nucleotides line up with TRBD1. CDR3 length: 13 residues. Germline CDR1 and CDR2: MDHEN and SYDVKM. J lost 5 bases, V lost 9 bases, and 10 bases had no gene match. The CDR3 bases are TGTGCCAGTCCCTTACGTACAGGGGACGAGCAGTACTTC. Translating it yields CASPLRTGDEQYF.

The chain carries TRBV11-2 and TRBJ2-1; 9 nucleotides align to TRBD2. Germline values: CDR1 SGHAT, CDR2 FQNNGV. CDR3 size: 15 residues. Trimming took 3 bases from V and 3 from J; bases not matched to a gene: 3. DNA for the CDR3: TGTGCCAGCAGCTTTGGCGGGAGGGACTACAATGAGCAGTTCTTC. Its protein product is CASSFGGRDYNEQFF.

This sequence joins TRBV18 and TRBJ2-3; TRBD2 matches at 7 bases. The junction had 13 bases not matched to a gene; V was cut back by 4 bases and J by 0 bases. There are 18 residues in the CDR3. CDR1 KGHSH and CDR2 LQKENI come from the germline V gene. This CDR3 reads CASSLRAGDSASTDTQYF. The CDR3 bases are TGTGCCAGCTCACTAAGGGCGGGGGACTCCGCTAGCACAGATACGCAGTATTTT.

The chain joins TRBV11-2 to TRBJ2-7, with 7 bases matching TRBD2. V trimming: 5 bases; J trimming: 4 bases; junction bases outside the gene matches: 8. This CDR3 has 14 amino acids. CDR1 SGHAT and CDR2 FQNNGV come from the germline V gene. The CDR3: CASSRDRLAYEQYF. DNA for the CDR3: TGTGCCAGCAGCAGAGATCGACTAGCTTACGAGCAGTACTTC.

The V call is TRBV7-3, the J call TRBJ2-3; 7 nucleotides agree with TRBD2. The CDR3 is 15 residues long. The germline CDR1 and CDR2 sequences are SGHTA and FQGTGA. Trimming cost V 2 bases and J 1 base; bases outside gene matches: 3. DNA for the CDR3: TGTGCCAGCAGCTTAGGCCTAGCGGGCACAGATACGCAGTATTTT. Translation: CASSLGLAGTDTQYF.

CDR3 loop: CASSPDLGYSDTQYF. The CDR3 DNA follows: TGTGCCAGTAGTCCGGACCTGGGTTACTCAGATACGCAGTATTTT. V is TRBV19 and J is TRBJ2-3; the D is unclear. V lost 5 bases and J lost 4, with 16 bases in between. The CDR3 spans 15 residues. Germline CDR1 is LNHDA and CDR2 is SQIVND (reference sequence).

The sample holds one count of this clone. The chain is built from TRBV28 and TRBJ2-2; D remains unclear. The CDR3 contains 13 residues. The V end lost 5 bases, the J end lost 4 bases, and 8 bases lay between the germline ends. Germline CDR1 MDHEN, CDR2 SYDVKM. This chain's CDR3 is CASSETVTGELFF. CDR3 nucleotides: TGTGCCAGCAGTGAAACAGTCACCGGGGAGCTGTTTTTT. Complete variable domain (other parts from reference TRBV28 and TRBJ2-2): DVKVTQSSRYLVKRTGEKVFLECVQDMDHENMFWYRQDPGLGLRLIYFSYDVKMKEKGDIPEGYSVSREKKERFSLILESASTNQTSMYLCASSETVTGELFFGEGSRLTVL.

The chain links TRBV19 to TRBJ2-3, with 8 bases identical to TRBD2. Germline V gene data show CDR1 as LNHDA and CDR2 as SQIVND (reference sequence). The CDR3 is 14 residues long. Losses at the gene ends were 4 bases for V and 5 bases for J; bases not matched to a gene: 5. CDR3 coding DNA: TGTGCCAGTAGTAGCGGGAGGTCTGGAGATACGCAGTATTTT. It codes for CASSSGRSGDTQYF.

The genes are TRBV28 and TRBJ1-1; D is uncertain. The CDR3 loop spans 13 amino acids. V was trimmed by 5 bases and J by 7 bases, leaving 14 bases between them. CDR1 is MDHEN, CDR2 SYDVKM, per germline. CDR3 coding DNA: TGTGCCAGCAGTGTGACCGGGAACCTTGAAGCTTTCTTT. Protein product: CASSVTGNLEAFF.

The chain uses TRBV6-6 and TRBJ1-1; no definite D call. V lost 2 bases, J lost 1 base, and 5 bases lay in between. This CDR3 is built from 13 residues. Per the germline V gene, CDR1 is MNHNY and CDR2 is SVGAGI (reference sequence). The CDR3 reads CASSYEGNTEAFF. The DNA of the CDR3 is TGTGCCAGCAGTTACGAAGGGAACACTGAAGCTTTCTTT.

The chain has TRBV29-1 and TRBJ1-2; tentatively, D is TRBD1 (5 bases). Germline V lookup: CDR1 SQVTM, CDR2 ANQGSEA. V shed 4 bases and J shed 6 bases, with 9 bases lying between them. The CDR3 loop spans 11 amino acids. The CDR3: CSVGQGDGYTF. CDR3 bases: TGCAGCGTTGGTCAGGGAGATGGCTACACCTTC.

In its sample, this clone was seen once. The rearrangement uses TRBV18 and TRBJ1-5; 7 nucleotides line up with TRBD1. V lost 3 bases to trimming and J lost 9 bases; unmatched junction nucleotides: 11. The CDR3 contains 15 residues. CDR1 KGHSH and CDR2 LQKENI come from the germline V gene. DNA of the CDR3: TGTGCCAGCTCACCTGGGACAGCAGAGAGTTGGCCCCAGCATTTT. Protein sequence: CASSPGTAESWPQHF.